These 8 T cell receptor beta chains originate from one sample sequenced in a study of shared clonotypes between healthy human individuals. The assay was immunoSEQ multiplex PCR, and TCRdb's table has in-frame clones only and misses some. Altogether roughly 2.2 million clones are present, roughly 93% being singletons, with the ten largest covering 0.39%. Sequenced input: naive CD4+ T cells from PBMCs. Subset given: CD45RA+ positively selected. These receptors originate from a man between 18 and 35 years old in good health. Some clones in this sample may be carry-over from other donors' samples.

V gene TRBV29-1 combines with J gene TRBJ1-1; possible D gene TRBD1, 5 bases. Between the trimmed V and J ends, which lost 4 bases and 5 bases, there was a span of 14 bases. The CDR3 consists of 13 residues. Germline V gene sequence: CDR1 SQVTM, CDR2 ANQGSEA. CDR3 DNA: TGCAGCGTTGGAGGAGGGGCACGGACTGAAGCTTTCTTT. It translates to CSVGGGARTEAFF.

The V call is TRBV18, the J call TRBJ1-1; D may be TRBD1 (5 bases). Between the trimmed V and J ends, which lost 5 bases and 0 bases, there was a span of 13 bases. CDR1 and CDR2 (germline): KGHSH, LQKENI. The CDR3 is made up of 15 amino acids. For the CDR3, the DNA is TGTGCCAGCTCAAAACAGGTGCCTATGAACACTGAAGCTTTCTTT. As protein: CASSKQVPMNTEAFF.

With regard to this clone: Different DNA sequences within this sample yield the same CDR3. V and J are TRBV29-1 and TRBJ2-3; D uncertain. This CDR3 is 14 amino acids long. Germline assignment: CDR1 SQVTM and CDR2 ANQGSEA. V shed 5 bases and J shed 6 bases, with 18 bases lying between them. CDR3 protein: CSVPVSIDTDTQYF. DNA for the CDR3: TGCAGCGTTCCTGTCTCGATTGACACGGATACGCAGTATTTT.

The chain joins TRBV27 to TRBJ1-4; TRBD1 matches 8 bases. Germline loops: CDR1 MNHEY, CDR2 SMNVEV (reference sequence). The CDR3 runs to 13 residues. The junction had 9 bases not matched to a gene; V was cut back by 8 bases and J by 10 bases. The CDR3 DNA sequence: TGTGCCAGCCTCGACAGGGGTGGAGGAAAACTGTTTTTT. Its translation is CASLDRGGGKLFF.

This clone was recorded a few times. V usage is TRBV30 and J usage is TRBJ1-2; D not resolved. V was clipped by 4 bases and J by 4 bases, with 10 bases between them. Per germline, CDR1 GTSNPN and CDR2 SVGIG (reference sequence). CDR3 size: 12 residues. CDR3 bases: TGTGCCTGGACGACCAGGTCCTATGGCTACACCTTC. Translating gives CAWTTRSYGYTF.

This sequence joins TRBV5-1 and TRBJ2-7, with TRBD1 as a possible D gene (5 bases). Germline values: CDR1 SGHRS, CDR2 YFSETQ. With 4 bases removed from V and 5 bases from J, the gap between germline ends came to 19 bases. The CDR3 is 15 amino acids. The CDR3 nucleotides read TGCGCCAGCAGCCCCGAAGGCCAGGGCCCGAACGAGCAGTACTTC. Encoded protein: CASSPEGQGPNEQYF.

A note on this clone: The sample holds other DNA sequences that translate to the same CDR3. This chain links TRBV2 with TRBJ1-3, with D perhaps matching TRBD1 (5 bases). V lost 4 bases to trimming and J lost 0 bases, with 7 bases between them. The CDR3 is 14 amino acids. CDR1 and CDR2 (germline): SNHLY, FYNNEI. CDR3 sequence reads: CASSGQSSGNTIYF. Written as DNA, the CDR3 is TGTGCCAGCAGTGGACAGTCCTCTGGAAACACCATATATTTT.

The chain recombines TRBV5-4 with TRBJ1-1; tentatively, D is TRBD1 (5 bases). This CDR3 region has 15 residues. Per germline, CDR1 SGHNT and CDR2 YYREEE (reference sequence). Trimming cost V 1 base and J 4 bases, with 14 bases left between them. CDR3 sequence: CASSLTQGGGTEAFF. CDR3 nucleotide sequence: TGTGCCAGCAGCTTGACCCAGGGAGGCGGCACTGAAGCTTTCTTT. The whole variable domain, remainder taken from reference TRBV5-4 and TRBJ1-1, is ETGVTQSPTHLIKTRGQQVTLRCSSQSGHNTVSWYQQALGQGPQFIFQYYREEENGRGNFPPRFSGLQFPNYSSELNVNALELDDSALYLCASSLTQGGGTEAFFGQGTRLTVV.